The 32 T cell receptor beta chains below all came from one sample that was sequenced in a study of blood T cell repertoires in COVID-19. TCRdb's copy holds only in-frame clones and misses some; the assay was immunoSEQ multiplex PCR. The sample carries some 260,000 clones, 85% to 90% recorded once. The sample consisted of peripheral blood. These receptors originate from a woman between 40 and 55 years old who had recovered from COVID-19.

V usage is TRBV4-1 and J usage is TRBJ2-5, with 12 bases that match TRBD2. Germline V gene sequence: CDR1 MGHRA, CDR2 YSYEKL. The length of the CDR3 is 17 residues. J lost 3 bases, V lost 4 bases, and 9 bases had no gene match. The chain's CDR3 is CASSLGTGLAGKETQYF. The CDR3 DNA reads TGCGCCAGCAGCCTGGGCACCGGACTAGCGGGGAAAGAGACCCAGTACTTC.

V and J are TRBV2 and TRBJ2-1; 12 nucleotides match TRBD2. The CDR3 extends over 16 amino acids. The germline gives CDR1 SNHLY, CDR2 FYNNEI. The V segment lost 6 bases and the J segment 10 bases; nucleotides outside the gene matches: 13. CDR3 sequence reads: CASRGTTSGSRGEQFF. As DNA, the CDR3 is TGTGCCAGCAGGGGAACGACTAGCGGGAGCCGCGGGGAGCAGTTCTTC.

Written as DNA, the CDR3 is TGCGCCAGCAGCTTGGGCGGGACGGTGAACACTGAAGCTTTCTTT. This codes for CASSLGGTVNTEAFF. This chain uses TRBV5-1 with TRBJ1-1; D may be TRBD1 (5 bases). Germline V gene lookup returns CDR1 SGHRS and CDR2 YFSETQ. V lost 0 bases, J lost 0 bases, and 9 bases lay in between. This CDR3 comprises 15 residues.

The rearrangement uses TRBV6-1 and TRBJ2-3, with D perhaps matching TRBD2 (5 bases). The ends were cut back, 4 bases at V and 4 bases at J, with 18 bases in the middle. The CDR3 sequence is 16 residues long. CDR1 is MNHNS and CDR2 is SASEGT in the germline V gene. Written as DNA, the CDR3 is TGTGCCAGCAGTGGGGTGGGATGGCTGGGAGCAGATACGCAGTATTTT. Translated, it gives CASSGVGWLGADTQYF.

The rearrangement joins TRBV7-2 to TRBJ1-5, with TRBD1 as a possible D gene (5 bases). V dropped 1 base and J dropped 7 bases, with 17 bases sitting between them. Per germline, CDR1 SGHTA and CDR2 FQGNSA. CDR3 size: 16 residues. CDR3 bases: TGTGCCAGCAGCTTAGGATCCTCAGGGTCTCGGCAGCCCCAGCATTTT. Translation: CASSLGSSGSRQPQHF.

The CDR3 is CAWSGGQTVNSPLHF. CDR3 coding DNA: TGTGCCTGGAGCGGAGGACAGACTGTTAATTCACCCCTCCACTTT. This chain joins TRBV30 and TRBJ1-6; possibly TRBD1 for D (6 bases). Trimming pared 3 bases from V and 6 bases from J, leaving 15 bases between. The V gene's germline CDR1 is GTSNPN and CDR2 SVGIG (reference sequence). The CDR3 runs 15 residues. Together with reference TRBV30 and TRBJ1-6, the CDR3 gives the full variable domain: SQTIHQWPATLVQPVGSPLSLECTVEGTSNPNLYWYRQAAGRGLQLLFYSVGIGQISSEVPQNLSASRPQDRQFILSSKKLLLSDSGFYLCAWSGGQTVNSPLHFGNGTRLTVT.

This chain joins TRBV18 and TRBJ1-3; possibly TRBD1 for D (5 bases). Trimming removed 2 bases from V and 0 bases from J, with 11 bases in between. Germline V gene lookup returns CDR1 KGHSH and CDR2 LQKENI. The CDR3 is 16 amino acids. Here the CDR3 DNA reads TGTGCCAGCTCACCAGGGGCAGGTCGCTCTGGAAACACCATATATTTT. Protein product: CASSPGAGRSGNTIYF. The full variable domain, with the rest looked up from reference TRBV18 and TRBJ1-3, is NAGVMQNPRHLVRRRGQEARLRCSPMKGHSHVYWYRQLPEEGLKFMVYLQKENIIDESGMPKERFSAEFPKEGPSILRIQQVVRGDSAAYFCASSPGAGRSGNTIYFGEGSWLTVV.

This clone was found once. The chain combines TRBV27 with TRBJ2-7; TRBD1 might be the D (5 bases). Germline CDR1 is MNHEY and CDR2 is SMNVEV (reference sequence). The CDR3 length is 13 residues. V was trimmed by 2 bases and J by 3 bases, leaving 8 bases between them. The CDR3 nucleotides read TGTGCCAGCAGTTTAGGGGCCAACTACGAGCAGTACTTC. Translation gives CASSLGANYEQYF.

The chain joins TRBV7-2 to TRBJ2-1; 14 positions agree with TRBD2. The CDR3 covers 16 residues. The ends lost 3 bases at V and 5 bases at J; junction bases unmatched: 3. Germline values: CDR1 SGHTA, CDR2 FQGNSA. The CDR3 DNA follows: TGTGCCAGCAGCTTCGGGACTAGCGGGGGAAACAATGAGCAGTTCTTC. Amino acid sequence: CASSFGTSGGNNEQFF.

The V and J genes are TRBV20-1 and TRBJ2-2; D is uncertain. This CDR3 contains 13 residues. Germline V gives CDR1 DFQATT, CDR2 SNEGSKA (reference sequence). The V gene lost 4 bases and the J gene lost 3 bases, with 9 bases spanning the gap. The CDR3 here is CSATDTYTGELFF. DNA of the CDR3: TGCAGTGCTACTGACACTTACACCGGGGAGCTGTTTTTT.

The rearrangement links TRBV13 to TRBJ2-3, with D possibly being TRBD1 (6 bases). The CDR3 length is 13 residues. Trimming took 6 bases from V and 3 from J, leaving 10 bases between them. CDR1 is PRHDT, CDR2 FYEKMQ, per germline (reference sequence). The CDR3 nucleotides are TGTGCCAGCAGGGACAGCCTAACAGATACGCAGTATTTT. Amino acid sequence: CASRDSLTDTQYF.

The chain joins TRBV6-5 to TRBJ1-4; maybe TRBD1 (5 bases). The V gene lost 8 bases and the J gene lost 7 bases, with 20 bases spanning the gap. Germline V gene data show CDR1 as MNHEY and CDR2 as SVGAGI. The CDR3 extends over 15 amino acids. CDR3 amino acids: CASAPRAGGSEKLFF. In DNA, the CDR3 is TGTGCCAGCGCCCCCCGTGCGGGGGGGTCTGAAAAACTGTTTTTT.

Turning to this clone: Other DNA variants within this sample encode the same CDR3. The V gene is TRBV7-3, the J gene TRBJ2-7; D gene uncertain. The V and J ends lost 1 base and 0 bases respectively, with 7 bases between them. The CDR3 loop spans 14 amino acids. The germline V gene has CDR1 SGHTA and CDR2 FQGTGA. In DNA, the CDR3 is TGTGCCAGCAGCTTAAGCGGCAGCTCCTACGAGCAGTACTTC. It yields the protein CASSLSGSSYEQYF.

The chain carries TRBV6-2 or TRBV6-3 and TRBJ1-1, with D perhaps TRBD1 (6 bases). CDR3 length equals 18 residues. Germline loops: CDR1 MNHEY, CDR2 SVGEGT. Trimming shortened V by 3 bases and J by 4 bases, and 24 bases separated the two germline ends. CDR3 sequence: CASSYVFGRTATSTEAFF. CDR3 sequence (DNA): TGTGCCAGCAGTTATGTGTTTGGCCGGACAGCAACATCCACTGAAGCTTTCTTT.

The V gene is TRBV30, the J gene TRBJ2-1; 7 bases align to TRBD2. The CDR3 spans 13 residues. Looked up from germline, CDR1 is GTSNPN and CDR2 is SVGIG (reference sequence). Germline trimming cut 3 bases from V and 1 base from J; bases unmatched to any gene: 0. The CDR3 loop is CAWRGGSYNEQFF. Here the CDR3 DNA reads TGTGCCTGGAGGGGAGGGTCCTACAATGAGCAGTTCTTC.

The rearrangement joins TRBV4-1 to TRBJ2-3, with 11 positions matching TRBD2. CDR1 is MGHRA, CDR2 YSYEKL, per germline. Trimming cost V 1 base and J 5 bases; bases outside gene matches: 2. CDR3 length equals 15 residues. CDR3 sequence: CASSQVAGGVDTQYF. The CDR3, as DNA: TGCGCCAGCAGCCAAGTAGCGGGGGGGGTAGATACGCAGTATTTT.

The CDR3 region has the DNA TGCGCCAGCAGCCAAGAGTGGACTAGCCTCGCGGGGACCCAGTACTTC. Amino acids: CASSQEWTSLAGTQYF. The J gene is TRBJ2-5, the V gene TRBV4-1, with 8 nucleotides matching TRBD2. Germline CDR1 reads MGHRA; CDR2 reads YSYEKL. CDR3 length equals 16 residues. The V segment lost 0 bases and the J segment 7 bases; nucleotides outside the gene matches: 10.

This chain uses TRBV5-4 with TRBJ2-2; maybe TRBD2 (7 bases). Per the germline V gene, CDR1 is SGHNT and CDR2 is YYREEE (reference sequence). CDR3 length: 16 amino acids. The germline V and J ends were trimmed by 3 bases and 2 bases, with 14 bases remaining between them. The CDR3 region is CASSWGLAENTGELFF. DNA for the CDR3: TGTGCCAGCAGCTGGGGGCTAGCGGAAAACACCGGGGAGCTGTTTTTT.

The CDR3 DNA follows: TGTGCCAGCTCACCGGGACAGGGAACTAACTATGGCTACACCTTC. This codes for CASSPGQGTNYGYTF. The J gene is TRBJ1-2, the V gene TRBV18; 9 bases fit TRBD1. This CDR3 has 15 amino acids. The trim removed 3 bases at V and 0 bases at J, leaving 2 bases unmatched. Germline V gene data show CDR1 as KGHSH and CDR2 as LQKENI.

The chain combines TRBV6-1 with TRBJ1-6; D gene unclear. V was clipped by 2 bases and J by 10 bases, with 15 bases between them. Per the germline V gene, CDR1 is MNHNS and CDR2 is SASEGT. The CDR3 has 15 residues. The CDR3 here is CASSEWADPGSPLHF. In DNA, the CDR3 is TGTGCCAGCAGTGAATGGGCAGACCCGGGGTCACCCCTCCACTTT.

The chain uses TRBV6-5 and TRBJ2-2; D is possibly TRBD1 (6 bases). This CDR3 contains 15 residues. V was pared by 6 bases and J by 2 bases, with 13 bases between. The germline V gene has CDR1 MNHEY and CDR2 SVGAGI. The CDR3: CASRGAVPNTGELFF. The CDR3 nucleotides are TGTGCCAGCAGGGGGGCCGTGCCAAACACCGGGGAGCTGTTTTTT.

The rearrangement joins TRBV6-2 or TRBV6-3 to TRBJ2-7; D is ambiguous. CDR3 length: 16 amino acids. Germline V gene lookup returns CDR1 MNHEY and CDR2 SVGEGT. Trimming stripped 6 bases from V and 2 bases from J, with 20 bases between. CDR3: CASSLDLTDPTYEQYV. The CDR3 coding sequence is TGTGCCAGCAGCCTAGACCTGACTGATCCAACCTACGAGCAGTACGTC.

This clone is a singleton in its sample. This chain links TRBV25-1 with TRBJ1-2; 9 nucleotides line up with TRBD1. J gave up 3 bases and V 6 bases, and 8 bases lay outside the gene matches. The CDR3 is 15 residues long. The germline CDR1 and CDR2 sequences are MGHDK and SYGVNS. The DNA for the CDR3 is TGTGCCAGCAGGGACAGGGGCCCAGAGGACTATGGCTACACCTTC. This encodes CASRDRGPEDYGYTF.

The genes are TRBV6-5 and TRBJ1-3; D is possibly TRBD1 (5 bases). The germline V gene encodes CDR1 MNHEY and CDR2 SVGAGI. The V end lost 5 bases, the J end lost 3 bases, and 8 bases lay between the germline ends. The CDR3 totals 13 residues. This CDR3 is CASSPGGGNTIYF. Written as DNA, the CDR3 is TGTGCCAGCAGTCCCGGGGGTGGAAACACCATATATTTT.

This clone was picked up a small number of times. This rearrangement joins TRBV5-1 to TRBJ1-5, with D possibly being TRBD1 (6 bases). V was cut by 0 bases and J by 2 bases, with 12 bases left in between. The germline gives CDR1 SGHRS, CDR2 YFSETQ. The CDR3 consists of 16 residues. CDR3: CASSLGPRGGNQPQHF. In DNA, the CDR3 is TGCGCCAGCAGCTTGGGCCCCAGGGGTGGCAATCAGCCCCAGCATTTT.

This sequence joins TRBV5-1 and TRBJ1-1; the match to TRBD1 covers 12 bases. The ends lost 4 bases at V and 6 bases at J; junction bases unmatched: 13. The CDR3 has 17 residues. Per the germline V gene, CDR1 is SGHRS and CDR2 is YFSETQ. CDR3 sequence: CASSGRWTGTGGSEAFF. The CDR3 coding sequence is TGCGCCAGCAGCGGACGATGGACCGGGACAGGGGGCTCTGAAGCTTTCTTT. Together with reference TRBV5-1 and TRBJ1-1, the CDR3 gives the full variable domain: KAGVTQTPRYLIKTRGQQVTLSCSPISGHRSVSWYQQTPGQGLQFLFEYFSETQRNKGNFPGRFSGRQFSNSRSEMNVSTLELGDSALYLCASSGRWTGTGGSEAFFGQGTRLTVV.

V is TRBV9 and J is TRBJ1-1; D is possibly TRBD1 (6 bases). The germline CDR1 and CDR2 sequences are SGDLS and YYNGEE. This CDR3 has 13 amino acids. The V gene lost 4 bases and the J gene lost 4 bases, with 11 bases spanning the gap. CDR3 sequence: CASSLGGATEAFF. The DNA for the CDR3 is TGTGCCAGCAGCCTTGGGGGGGCCACTGAAGCTTTCTTT. The whole variable domain, remainder taken from reference TRBV9 and TRBJ1-1, is DSGVTQTPKHLITATGQRVTLRCSPRSGDLSVYWYQQSLDQGLQFLIQYYNGEERAKGNILERFSAQQFPDLHSELNLSSLELGDSALYFCASSLGGATEAFFGQGTRLTVV.

J is TRBJ2-3 and V is TRBV9; D perhaps matches TRBD2 (5 bases). This CDR3 spans 15 amino acids. From germline, CDR1 is SGDLS and CDR2 YYNGEE. V lost 7 bases and J lost 4, with 19 bases in between. CDR3 nucleotides: TGTGCCAGCGCCTCACTAGGCGTGGCAGCAGATACGCAGTATTTT. This codes for CASASLGVAADTQYF. Drawing the rest from reference TRBV9 and TRBJ2-3, the complete variable domain is DSGVTQTPKHLITATGQRVTLRCSPRSGDLSVYWYQQSLDQGLQFLIQYYNGEERAKGNILERFSAQQFPDLHSELNLSSLELGDSALYFCASASLGVAADTQYFGPGTRLTVL.

The chain is built from TRBV5-4 and TRBJ2-1, with TRBD2 identical over 9 bases. This CDR3 comprises 13 residues. V lost 0 bases and J lost 9; bases outside the gene matches: 1. CDR1 and CDR2 (germline): SGHNT, YYREEE (reference sequence). The CDR3 sequence is CASSLGTSVEQFF. The CDR3 DNA sequence: TGTGCCAGCAGCTTGGGGACTAGCGTTGAGCAGTTCTTC.

J is TRBJ1-1 and V is TRBV28; D uncertain. V was clipped by 1 base and J by 9 bases, with 6 bases between them. Germline V gives CDR1 MDHEN, CDR2 SYDVKM. The CDR3 covers 11 residues. The CDR3 nucleotides are TGTGCCAGCAGTTTATCGACAAAAGCTTTCTTT. This codes for CASSLSTKAFF.

This clone has more than one count but fewer than ten. This sequence joins TRBV6-5 and TRBJ1-1, with D unresolved. The CDR3 runs to 13 residues. CDR1 is MNHEY, CDR2 SVGAGI, per germline. Trimming cost V 0 bases and J 4 bases, with 6 bases left between them. CDR3 loop: CASSYSWSTEAFF. The CDR3 DNA sequence: TGTGCCAGCAGTTACTCCTGGAGCACTGAAGCTTTCTTT.

This rearrangement joins TRBV27 to TRBJ2-1; the match to TRBD2 covers 13 bases. Per the germline V gene, CDR1 is MNHEY and CDR2 is SMNVEV (reference sequence). The CDR3 runs 15 residues. V lost 6 bases, J lost 3 bases, and 2 bases stayed unmatched. CDR3: CASRLAGGNYNEQFF. The CDR3, as DNA: TGTGCCAGCAGACTAGCGGGAGGGAACTACAATGAGCAGTTCTTC.